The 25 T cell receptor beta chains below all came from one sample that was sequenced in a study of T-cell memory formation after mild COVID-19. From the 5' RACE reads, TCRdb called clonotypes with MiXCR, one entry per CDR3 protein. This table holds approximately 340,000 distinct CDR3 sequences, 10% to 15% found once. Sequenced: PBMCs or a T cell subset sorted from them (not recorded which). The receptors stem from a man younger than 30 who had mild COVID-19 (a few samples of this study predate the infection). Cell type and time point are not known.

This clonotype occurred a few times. CDR3 protein: CASSLNRGEEQYV. The CDR3 DNA sequence: TGTGCCAGCAGCTTAAACCGGGGGGAAGAGCAGTACGTC. The chain couples TRBV7-2 to TRBJ2-7; 7 bases map to TRBD2. V dropped 2 bases and J dropped 7; count of bases not matched to a gene: 5. Germline-derived CDR1 and CDR2 are SGHTA and FQGNSA. This CDR3 region has 13 residues.

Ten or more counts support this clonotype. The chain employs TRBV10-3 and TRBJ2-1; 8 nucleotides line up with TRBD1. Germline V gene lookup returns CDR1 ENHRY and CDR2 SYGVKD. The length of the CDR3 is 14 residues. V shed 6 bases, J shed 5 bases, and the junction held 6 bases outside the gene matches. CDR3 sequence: CAIRTGTGHNEQFF. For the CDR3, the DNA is TGTGCCATCAGAACCGGGACAGGTCACAATGAGCAGTTCTTC.

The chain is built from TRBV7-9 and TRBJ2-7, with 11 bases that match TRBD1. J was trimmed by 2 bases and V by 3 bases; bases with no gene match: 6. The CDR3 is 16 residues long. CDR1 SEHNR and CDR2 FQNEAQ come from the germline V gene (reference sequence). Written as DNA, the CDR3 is TGTGCCAGCAGCTTGGAACCGGGACAGGGGGCCTACGAGCAGTACTTC. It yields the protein CASSLEPGQGAYEQYF.

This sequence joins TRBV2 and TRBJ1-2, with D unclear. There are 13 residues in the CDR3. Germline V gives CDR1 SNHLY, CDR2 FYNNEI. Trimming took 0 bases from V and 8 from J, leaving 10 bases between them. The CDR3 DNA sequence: TGTGCCAGCAGTGAAGCGCTGGGTGGGGGCTACACCTTC. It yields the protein CASSEALGGGYTF.

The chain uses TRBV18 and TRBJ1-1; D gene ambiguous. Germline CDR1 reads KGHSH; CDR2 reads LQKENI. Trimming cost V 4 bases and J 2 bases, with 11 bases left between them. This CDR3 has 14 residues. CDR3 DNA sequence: TGTGCCAGCTCACTCCCCGGGATTAACACTGAAGCTTTCTTT. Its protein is CASSLPGINTEAFF.

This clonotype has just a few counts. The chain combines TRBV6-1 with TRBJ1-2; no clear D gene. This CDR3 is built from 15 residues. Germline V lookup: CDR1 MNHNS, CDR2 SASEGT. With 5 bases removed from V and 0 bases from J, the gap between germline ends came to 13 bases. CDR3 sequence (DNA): TGTGCCAGCAGTCCCGCAAGGATTCCTAACTATGGCTACACCTTC. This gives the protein CASSPARIPNYGYTF.

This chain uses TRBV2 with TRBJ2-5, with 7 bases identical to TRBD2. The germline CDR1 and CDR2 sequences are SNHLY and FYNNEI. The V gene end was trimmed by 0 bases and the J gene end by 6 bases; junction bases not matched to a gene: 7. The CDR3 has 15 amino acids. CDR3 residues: CASSEAGEGWQTQYF. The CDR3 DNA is TGTGCCAGCAGTGAAGCGGGGGAGGGTTGGCAGACCCAGTACTTC.

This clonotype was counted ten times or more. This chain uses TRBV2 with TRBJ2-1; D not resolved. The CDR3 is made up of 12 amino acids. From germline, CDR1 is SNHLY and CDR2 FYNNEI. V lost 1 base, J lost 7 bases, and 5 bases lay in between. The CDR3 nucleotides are TGTGCCAGCAGTGAAGACGCTAATGAGCAGTTCTTC. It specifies CASSEDANEQFF. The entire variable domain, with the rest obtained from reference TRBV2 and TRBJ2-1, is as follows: EPEVTQTPSHQVTQMGQEVILRCVPISNHLYFYWYRQILGQKVEFLVSFYNNEISEKSEIFDDQFSVERPDGSNFTLKIRSTKLEDSAMYFCASSEDANEQFFGPGTRLTVL.

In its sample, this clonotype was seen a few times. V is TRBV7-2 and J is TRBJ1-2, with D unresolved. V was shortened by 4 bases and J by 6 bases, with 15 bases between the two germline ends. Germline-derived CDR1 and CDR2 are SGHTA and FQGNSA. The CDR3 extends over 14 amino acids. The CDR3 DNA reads TGTGCCAGCAGCTCGAACCGAGGGTCCCATGGCTACACCTTC. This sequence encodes CASSSNRGSHGYTF.

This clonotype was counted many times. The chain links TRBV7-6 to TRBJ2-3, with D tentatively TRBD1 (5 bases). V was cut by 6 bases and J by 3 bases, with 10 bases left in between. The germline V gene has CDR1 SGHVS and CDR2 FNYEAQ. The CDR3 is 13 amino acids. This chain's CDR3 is CASSSRVTDTQYF. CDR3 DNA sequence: TGTGCCAGCAGTTCCAGGGTAACAGATACGCAGTATTTT.

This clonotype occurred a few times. CDR3 sequence: CASSLTEYTSYEQYF. The CDR3 nucleotides read TGTGCCAGCAGCTTGACCGAGTATACCTCTTACGAGCAGTACTTC. This chain uses TRBV5-5 with TRBJ2-7; no clear D gene. This CDR3 region has 15 residues. The germline V and J ends were trimmed by 1 base and 4 bases, with 15 bases remaining between them. Germline loops: CDR1 SGHKS, CDR2 YYEKEE (reference sequence).

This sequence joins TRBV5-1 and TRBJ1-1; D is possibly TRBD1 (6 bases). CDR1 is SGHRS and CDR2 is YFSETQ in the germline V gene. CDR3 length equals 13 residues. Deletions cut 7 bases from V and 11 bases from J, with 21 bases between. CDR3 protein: CASGRSQGAGAFF. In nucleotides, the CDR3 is TGCGCCAGCGGACGTTCACAGGGAGCAGGCGCTTTCTTT.

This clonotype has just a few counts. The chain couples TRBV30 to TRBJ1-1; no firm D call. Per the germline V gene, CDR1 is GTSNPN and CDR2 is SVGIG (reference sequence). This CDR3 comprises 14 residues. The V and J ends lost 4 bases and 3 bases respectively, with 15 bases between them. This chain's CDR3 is CAWTGSFGYTEAFF. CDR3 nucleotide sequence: TGTGCCTGGACCGGAAGTTTTGGGTACACTGAAGCTTTCTTT.

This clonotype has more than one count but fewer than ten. CDR3 nucleotides: TGTGCCAGCAGCCCCCGGGACAGGGATAATTCACCCCTCCACTTT. Residues: CASSPRDRDNSPLHF. J is TRBJ1-6 and V is TRBV7-6, with 9 bases lining up with TRBD1. CDR1 is SGHVS, CDR2 FNYEAQ, per germline. The CDR3 has 15 residues. J was trimmed by 5 bases and V by 5 bases; bases with no gene match: 4.

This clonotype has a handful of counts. The CDR3 loop reads CASSQDSDHLGEQYV. The CDR3 nucleotides are TGCGCCAGCAGCCAAGATAGTGACCACCTGGGCGAGCAGTACGTC. The V gene is TRBV4-1, the J gene TRBJ2-7; no clear D gene. From germline, CDR1 is MGHRA and CDR2 YSYEKL. This CDR3 is 15 amino acids long. V lost 0 bases and J 6 bases, leaving 15 bases between the germline ends.

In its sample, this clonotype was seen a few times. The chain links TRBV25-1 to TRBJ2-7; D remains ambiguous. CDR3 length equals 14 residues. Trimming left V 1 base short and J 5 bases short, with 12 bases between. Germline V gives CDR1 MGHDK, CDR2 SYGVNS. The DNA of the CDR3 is TGTGCCAGCAGTGAATCCAATTTGCTCCACGAGCAGTACTTC. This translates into CASSESNLLHEQYF.

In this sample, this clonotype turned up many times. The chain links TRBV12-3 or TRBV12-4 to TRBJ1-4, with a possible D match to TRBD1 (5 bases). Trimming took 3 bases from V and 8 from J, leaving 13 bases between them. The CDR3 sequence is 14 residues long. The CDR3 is CASSLGRVREKLFF. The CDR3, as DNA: TGTGCCAGCAGTTTGGGCAGGGTACGGGAAAAACTGTTTTTT.

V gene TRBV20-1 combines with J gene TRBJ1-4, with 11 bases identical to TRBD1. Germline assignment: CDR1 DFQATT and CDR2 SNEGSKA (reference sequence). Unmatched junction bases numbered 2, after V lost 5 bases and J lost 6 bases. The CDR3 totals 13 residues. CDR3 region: CSAGGQGDEKLFF. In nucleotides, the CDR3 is TGCAGTGCTGGGGGACAGGGGGATGAAAAACTGTTTTTT.

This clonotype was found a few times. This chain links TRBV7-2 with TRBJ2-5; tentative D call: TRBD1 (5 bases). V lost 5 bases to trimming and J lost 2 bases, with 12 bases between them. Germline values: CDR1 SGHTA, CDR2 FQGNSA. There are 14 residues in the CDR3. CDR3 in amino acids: CASSLGRTQETQYF. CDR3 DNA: TGTGCCAGCAGCCTCGGACGGACACAAGAGACCCAGTACTTC.

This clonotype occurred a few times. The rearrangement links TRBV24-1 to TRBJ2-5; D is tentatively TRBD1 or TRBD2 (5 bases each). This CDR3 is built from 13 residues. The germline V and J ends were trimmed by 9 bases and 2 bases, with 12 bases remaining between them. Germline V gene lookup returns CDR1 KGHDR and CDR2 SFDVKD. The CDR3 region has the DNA TGTGCCACCTCCGCCGGGGCACAAGAGACCCAGTACTTC. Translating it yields CATSAGAQETQYF.

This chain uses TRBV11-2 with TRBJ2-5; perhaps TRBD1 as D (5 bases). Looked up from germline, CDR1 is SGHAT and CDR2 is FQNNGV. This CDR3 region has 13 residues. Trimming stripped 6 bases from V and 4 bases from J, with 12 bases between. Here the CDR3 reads CASRKTALETQYF. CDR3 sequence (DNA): TGTGCCAGCAGGAAGACAGCCCTAGAGACCCAGTACTTC.

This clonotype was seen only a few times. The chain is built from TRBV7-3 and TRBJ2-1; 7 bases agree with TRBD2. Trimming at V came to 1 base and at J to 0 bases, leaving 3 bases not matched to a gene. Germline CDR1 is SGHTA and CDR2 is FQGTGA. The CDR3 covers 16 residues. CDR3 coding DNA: TGTGCCAGCAGCTTAAGGGGGACTACCTCCTACAATGAGCAGTTCTTC. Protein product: CASSLRGTTSYNEQFF.

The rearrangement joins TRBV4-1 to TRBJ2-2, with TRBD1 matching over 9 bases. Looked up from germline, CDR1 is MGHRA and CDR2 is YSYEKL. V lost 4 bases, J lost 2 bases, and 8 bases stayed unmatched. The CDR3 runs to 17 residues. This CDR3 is CASSRYPGQGNTGELFF. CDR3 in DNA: TGCGCCAGCAGCCGATATCCGGGACAGGGTAACACCGGGGAGCTGTTTTTT.

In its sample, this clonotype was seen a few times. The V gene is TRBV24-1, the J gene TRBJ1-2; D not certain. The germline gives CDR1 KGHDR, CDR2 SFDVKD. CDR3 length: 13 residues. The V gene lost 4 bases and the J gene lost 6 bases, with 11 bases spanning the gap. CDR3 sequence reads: CATSDRRTNGYTF. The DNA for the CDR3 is TGTGCCACCAGTGACCGCAGGACCAATGGCTACACCTTC.

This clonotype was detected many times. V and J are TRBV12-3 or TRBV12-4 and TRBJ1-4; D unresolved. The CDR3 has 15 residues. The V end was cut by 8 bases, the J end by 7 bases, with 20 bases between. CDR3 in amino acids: CASAINSGFIEKLFF. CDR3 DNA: TGTGCCAGCGCCATTAACAGCGGGTTTATTGAAAAACTGTTTTTT.